This is a list of T cell receptor beta chains from one sample in a study of blood T cell repertoires in COVID-19. Libraries were prepared by immunoSEQ multiplex PCR; TCRdb keeps only in-frame clonotypes and omits some of them. The data contain about 23,000 clones, around 94% of them singletons. The source material was peripheral blood. The receptors were gathered from a woman aged 45-59 years with active COVID-19. Both conserved end residues are part of each CDR3. A D gene is named only where the DNA matches it firmly. Rows may omit the clone size; those that give it use once, few, many or a size class.

>-|TRBD1|TRBV9|TRBJ1-2
TGTGCCAGCAGCGCTATACGGACAGGGGGCGGCTATGGCTACACCTTC
CASSAIRTGGGYGYTF
>-|-|TRBV19|TRBJ1-1
TGTGCCAGTAGTACCTCGATAGCGGTAATTATCTCCGCCGTCTTT
CASSTSIAVIISAVF
>-|TRBD1|TRBV6-5|TRBJ2-7
TGTGCCAGCAATCGGGACAGGGGTGGCGAGCAGTACTTC
CASNRDRGGEQYF
>-|TRBD2|TRBV10-1|TRBJ2-3
TGCGCCAGCAGTGTGGCGGGGGGCCTTGATACGCAGTATTTT
CASSVAGGLDTQYF
>-|-|TRBV28|TRBJ1-2
TGTGCCAGCAGTTTTCAGGGTTATGGCTACACCTTC
CASSFQGYGYTF
>-|-|TRBV9|TRBJ2-2
TGTGCCAGCTCATCATCCGGGAGTACCACCGGGGAGCTGTTTTTT
CASSSSGSTTGELFF
>once|-|TRBV6-4|TRBJ1-1
TGTGCCAGCAGTGACTCTTCCAGGGGCACTGAAGCTTTCTTT
CASSDSSRGTEAFF
>-|-|TRBV15|TRBJ2-1
TGTGCCACCAGCAGAGATATTGGGGGGAGCTCCTACAATGAGCAGTTCTTC
CATSRDIGGSSYNEQFF
>-|TRBD1|TRBV10-3|TRBJ1-1
TGTGCCATCAGTGCCGGGACAGAGAAGGCTTTCTTT
CAISAGTEKAFF
>-|-|TRBV27|TRBJ1-2
TGTGCCAGCAGTTTATCGTACGCAGGGGCGGAAAACTATGGCTACACCTTC
CASSLSYAGAENYGYTF
>-|-|TRBV28|TRBJ1-5
TGTGCCAGCAGTTTTGGGCAGTTCAATCAGCCCCAGCATTTT
CASSFGQFNQPQHF
>-|-|TRBV18|TRBJ2-3
TGTGCCAGCTCAACCGACAGGCCCACAGATACGCAGTATTTT
CASSTDRPTDTQYF
>-|-|TRBV27|TRBJ1-2
TGTGCCAGCAGTCCCATGGGTGAGGCGTTGAGGGGCTACACCTTC
CASSPMGEALRGYTF
>-|TRBD1|TRBV19|TRBJ1-2
TGTGCCAGCCACCCCTCAGGGGGCGGGGGTGGCTACACCTTC
CASHPSGGGGGYTF
>-|TRBD2|TRBV24-1|TRBJ2-2
TGTGCCACCAGTGATTCTAGCGGGAACACCGGGGAGCTGTTTTTT
CATSDSSGNTGELFF
>-|-|TRBV2|TRBJ2-5
TGTGCCAGCACCAGCCTCCTAGCGAACCAAGAGACCCAGTACTTC
CASTSLLANQETQYF
>-|TRBD1|TRBV19|TRBJ2-2
TGTGCCATCAGCCCCACAGGGGGTGTCGTTACCGGGGAGCTGTTTTTT
CAISPTGGVVTGELFF
>-|TRBD2|TRBV28|TRBJ2-7
TGTGCCAGCACATCACTAGCGGGAGTTGGCGAGCAGTACTTC
CASTSLAGVGEQYF
>-|-|TRBV7-9|TRBJ1-2
TGTGCCAGCAGCATCTCCGACAGGCCCCCCTATGGCTACACCTTC
CASSISDRPPYGYTF
>few|TRBD2|TRBV4-2|TRBJ2-7
TGTGCCAGCAGCCAAGCTTGGACTAGCGGAAGCCTTTACGAGCAGTACTTC
CASSQAWTSGSLYEQYF
>-|TRBD1|TRBV3-1/TRBV3-2|TRBJ1-1
TGTGCCAGCAGCCACTCACAGGGGGGGAACACTGAAGCTTTCTTT
CASSHSQGGNTEAFF
>-|TRBD2|TRBV9|TRBJ2-1
TGTGCCAGCAGCGCTAGCGGGAGGGACAATGAGCAGTTCTTC
CASSASGRDNEQFF
>once|TRBD1|TRBV19|TRBJ1-2
TGTGCCAGTTCAACAGGGGGCGCCGATGGCTACACCTTC
CASSTGGADGYTF